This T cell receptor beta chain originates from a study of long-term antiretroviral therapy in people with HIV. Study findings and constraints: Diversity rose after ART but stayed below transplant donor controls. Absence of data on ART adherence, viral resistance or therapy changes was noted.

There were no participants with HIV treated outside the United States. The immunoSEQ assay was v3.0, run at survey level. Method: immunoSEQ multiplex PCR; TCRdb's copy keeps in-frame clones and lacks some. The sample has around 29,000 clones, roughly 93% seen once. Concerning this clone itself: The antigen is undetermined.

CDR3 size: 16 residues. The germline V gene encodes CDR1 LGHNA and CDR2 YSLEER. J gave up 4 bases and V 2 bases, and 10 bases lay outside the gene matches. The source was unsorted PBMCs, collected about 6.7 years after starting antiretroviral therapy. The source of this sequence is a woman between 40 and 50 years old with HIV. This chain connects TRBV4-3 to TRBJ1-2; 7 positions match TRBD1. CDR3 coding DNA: TGCGCCAGCAGCCAACAAGCCCAGGGGGGATCCTATGGCTACACCTTC. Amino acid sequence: CASSQQAQGGSYGYTF.